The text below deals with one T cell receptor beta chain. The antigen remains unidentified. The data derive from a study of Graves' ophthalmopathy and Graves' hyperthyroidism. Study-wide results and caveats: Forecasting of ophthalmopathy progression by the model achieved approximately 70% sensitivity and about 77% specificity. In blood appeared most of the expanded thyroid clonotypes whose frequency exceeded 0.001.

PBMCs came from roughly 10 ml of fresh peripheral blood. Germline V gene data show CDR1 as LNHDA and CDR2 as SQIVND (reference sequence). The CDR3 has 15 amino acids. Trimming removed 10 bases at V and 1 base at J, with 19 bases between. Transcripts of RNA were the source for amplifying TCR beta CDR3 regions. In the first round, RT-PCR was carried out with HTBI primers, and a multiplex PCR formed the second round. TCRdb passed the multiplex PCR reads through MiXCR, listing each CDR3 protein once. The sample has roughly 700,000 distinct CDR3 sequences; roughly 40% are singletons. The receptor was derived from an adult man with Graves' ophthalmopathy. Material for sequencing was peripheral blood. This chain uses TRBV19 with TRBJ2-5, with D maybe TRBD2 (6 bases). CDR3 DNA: TGTGCCACCCGAAGCGAGGAGGGCCCCCAAGAGACCCAGTACTTC. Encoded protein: CATRSEEGPQETQYF.